This TCR beta chain was recovered during a study of beta chain features in type 1 diabetes. Turning to the study itself: Cells sorted and examined across all samples totaled more than 95,000,000.

CDR1 MNHNY and CDR2 SVGAGI come from the germline V gene (reference sequence). CDR3 length: 12 amino acids. Deletions cut 5 bases from V and 5 bases from J, with 7 bases between. Findings and caveats of the study: Across patients, naive, central memory and Treg TCRB repertoires exhibited apparently greater similarity than was observed across healthy donors. All four CD4+ subsets from Type 1 diabetes patients carried moderately but significantly shorter TCRB CDR3s. For type 1 diabetes patients, VDJ junctions showed fewer insertions and more deletions.

The isolated RNA, all of it, was reverse transcribed, so expressed TCRB transcripts were what got sequenced. The protocol was immunoSEQ multiplex PCR, while the TCRdb copy is restricted to in-frame clones and leaves out a portion. The data hold 550,000 to 850,000 clones, with over 10% observed a single time. With regard to this clone: The antigen remains undetermined.

This receptor was identified in a man younger than 30 with type 1 diabetes. The chain couples TRBV6-6 to TRBJ1-5; D not resolved. Sequenced sample: naive CD4+ T cells from blood. CDR3 nucleotides: TGTGCCAGCAGTCACCTATATCAGCCCCAGCATTTT. It translates to CASSHLYQPQHF.